Below, one TCR beta chain is given with its context. The data are from a study of cytomegalovirus exposure and HLA in healthy donors. The study ran its PCR with 60 Vbeta and 13 Jbeta primers. Data came from immunoSEQ multiplex PCR; TCRdb stores just in-frame clones and leaves some out. In the table there are 100,000 to 150,000 clones, more than 70% of which are singletons. This receptor was identified in a man aged 45-65 years in good health and CMV-seronegative. Material for sequencing was PBMCs.

CDR3 DNA: TGTGCCAGCAGCCACATACAGGGAAAGGCTAATGAAAAACTGTTTTTT. Translation: CASSHIQGKANEKLFF. V and J are TRBV28 and TRBJ1-4, with a tentative D call TRBD1 (6 bases). The germline gives CDR1 MDHEN, CDR2 SYDVKM. The CDR3 totals 16 residues. The ends were cut back, 6 bases at V and 3 bases at J, with 17 bases in the middle.